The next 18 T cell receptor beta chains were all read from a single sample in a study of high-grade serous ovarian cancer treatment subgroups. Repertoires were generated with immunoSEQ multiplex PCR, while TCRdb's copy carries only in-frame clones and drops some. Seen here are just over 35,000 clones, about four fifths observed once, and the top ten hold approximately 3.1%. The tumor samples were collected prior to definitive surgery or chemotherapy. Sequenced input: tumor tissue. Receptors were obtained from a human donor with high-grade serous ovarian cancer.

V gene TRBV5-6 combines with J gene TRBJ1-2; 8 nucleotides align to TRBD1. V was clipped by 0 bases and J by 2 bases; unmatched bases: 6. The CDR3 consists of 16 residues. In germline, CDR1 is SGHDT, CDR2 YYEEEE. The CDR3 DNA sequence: TGTGCCAGCAGCTTGGACCGGACAGGGCCAAACTATGGCTACACCTTC. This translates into CASSLDRTGPNYGYTF.

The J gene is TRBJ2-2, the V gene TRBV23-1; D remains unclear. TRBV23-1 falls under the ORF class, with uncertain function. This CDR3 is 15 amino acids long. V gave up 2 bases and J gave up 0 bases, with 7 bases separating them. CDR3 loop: CASSQMCSNTGELFF. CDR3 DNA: TGCGCCAGCAGTCAAATGTGTTCGAACACCGGGGAGCTGTTTTTT.

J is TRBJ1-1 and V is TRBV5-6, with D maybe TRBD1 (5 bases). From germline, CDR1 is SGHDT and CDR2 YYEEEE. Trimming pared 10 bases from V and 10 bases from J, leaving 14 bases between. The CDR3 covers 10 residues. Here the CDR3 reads CAPRGVLAFF. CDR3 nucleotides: TGTGCCCCGAGAGGGGTTCTAGCTTTCTTT. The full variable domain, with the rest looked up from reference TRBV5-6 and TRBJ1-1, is DAGVTQSPTHLIKTRGQQVTLRCSPKSGHDTVSWYQQALGQGPQFIFQYYEEEERQRGNFPDRFSGHQFPNYSSELNVNALLLGDSALYLCAPRGVLAFFGQGTRLTVV.

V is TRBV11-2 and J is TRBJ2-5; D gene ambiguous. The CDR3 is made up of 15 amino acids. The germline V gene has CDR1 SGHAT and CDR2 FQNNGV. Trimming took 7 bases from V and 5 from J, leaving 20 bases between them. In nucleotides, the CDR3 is TGTGCCAGCACCCCGGTAGTGGGTATCTCGGAGACCCAGTACTTC. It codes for CASTPVVGISETQYF.

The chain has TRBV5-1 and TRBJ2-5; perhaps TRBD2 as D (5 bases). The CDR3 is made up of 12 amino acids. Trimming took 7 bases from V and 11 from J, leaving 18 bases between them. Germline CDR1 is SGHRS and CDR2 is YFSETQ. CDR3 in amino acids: CASRLSGGEQYF. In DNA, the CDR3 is TGCGCCAGCCGCCTCAGCGGTGGGGAGCAGTACTTC. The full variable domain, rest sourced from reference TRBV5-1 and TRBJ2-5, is KAGVTQTPRYLIKTRGQQVTLSCSPISGHRSVSWYQQTPGQGLQFLFEYFSETQRNKGNFPGRFSGRQFSNSRSEMNVSTLELGDSALYLCASRLSGGEQYFGPGTRLLVL.

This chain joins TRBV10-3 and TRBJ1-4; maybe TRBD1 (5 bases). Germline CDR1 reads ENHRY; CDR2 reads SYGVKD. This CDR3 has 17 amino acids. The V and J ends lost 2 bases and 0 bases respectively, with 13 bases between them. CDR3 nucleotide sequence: TGTGCCATCAGTGAGACCAGGGCCCCCTCAACTAATGAAAAACTGTTTTTT. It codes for CAISETRAPSTNEKLFF.

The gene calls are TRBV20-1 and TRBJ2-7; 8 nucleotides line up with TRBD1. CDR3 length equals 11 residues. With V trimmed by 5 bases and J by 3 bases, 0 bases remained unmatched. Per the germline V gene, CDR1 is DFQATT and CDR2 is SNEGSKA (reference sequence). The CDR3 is CSAGQGYEQYF. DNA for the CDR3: TGCAGTGCTGGACAGGGCTACGAGCAGTACTTC.

CDR3 amino acids: CASSPNDTHPYTGELFF. CDR3 sequence (DNA): TGTGCCAGCAGCCCTAACGACACACATCCTTACACCGGGGAGCTGTTTTTT. The chain joins TRBV11-3 to TRBJ2-2; D gene uncertain. The germline V gene encodes CDR1 SGHNT and CDR2 YENEEA. The CDR3 is 17 residues long. V was shortened by 5 bases and J by 3 bases, with 19 bases between the two germline ends. Variable domain in full (rest from reference TRBV11-3 and TRBJ2-2): EAGVVQSPRYKIIEKKQPVAFWCNPISGHNTLYWYLQNLGQGPELLIRYENEEAVDDSQLPKDRFSAERLKGVDSTLKIQPAELGDSAVYLCASSPNDTHPYTGELFFGEGSRLTVL.

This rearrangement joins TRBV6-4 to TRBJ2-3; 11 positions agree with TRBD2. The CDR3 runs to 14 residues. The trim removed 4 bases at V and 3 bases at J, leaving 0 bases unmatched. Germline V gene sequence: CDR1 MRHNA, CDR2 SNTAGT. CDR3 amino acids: CASSGLAGTDTQYF. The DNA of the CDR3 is TGTGCCAGCAGTGGACTAGCGGGGACAGATACGCAGTATTTT.

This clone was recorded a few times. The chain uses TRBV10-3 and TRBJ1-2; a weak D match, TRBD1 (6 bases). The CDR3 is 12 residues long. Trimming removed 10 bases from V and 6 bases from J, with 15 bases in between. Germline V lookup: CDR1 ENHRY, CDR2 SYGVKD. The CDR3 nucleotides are TGTGCCACCCAAGGCGGGACACATGGCTACACCTTC. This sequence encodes CATQGGTHGYTF.

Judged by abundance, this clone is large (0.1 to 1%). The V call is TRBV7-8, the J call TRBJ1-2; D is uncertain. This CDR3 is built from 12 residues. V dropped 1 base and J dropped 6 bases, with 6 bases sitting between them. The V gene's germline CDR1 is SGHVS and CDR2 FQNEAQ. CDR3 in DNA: TGTGCCAGCAGCTTAGGAAAAGATGGCTACACCTTC. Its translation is CASSLGKDGYTF.

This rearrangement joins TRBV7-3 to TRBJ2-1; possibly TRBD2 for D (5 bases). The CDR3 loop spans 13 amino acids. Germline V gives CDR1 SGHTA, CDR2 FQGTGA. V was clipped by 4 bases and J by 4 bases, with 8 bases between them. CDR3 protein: CASSSQRYNEQFF. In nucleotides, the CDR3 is TGTGCCAGCAGCTCGCAGCGGTACAATGAGCAGTTCTTC. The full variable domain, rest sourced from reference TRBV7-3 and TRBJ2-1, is GAGVSQTPSNKVTEKGKYVELRCDPISGHTALYWYRQSLGQGPEFLIYFQGTGAADDSGLPNDRFFAVRPEGSVSTLKIQRTERGDSAVYLCASSSQRYNEQFFGPGTRLTVL.

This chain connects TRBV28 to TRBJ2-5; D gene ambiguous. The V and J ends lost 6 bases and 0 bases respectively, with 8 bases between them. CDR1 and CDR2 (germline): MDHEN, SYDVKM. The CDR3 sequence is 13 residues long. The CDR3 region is CASRLRDQETQYF. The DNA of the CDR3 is TGTGCCAGCAGACTCAGAGACCAAGAGACCCAGTACTTC.

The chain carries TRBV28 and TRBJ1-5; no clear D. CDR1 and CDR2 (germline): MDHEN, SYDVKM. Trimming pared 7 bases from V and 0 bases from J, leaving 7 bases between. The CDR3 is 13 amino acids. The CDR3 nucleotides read TGTGCCAGCACTCTAGATAGCAATCAGCCCCAGCATTTT. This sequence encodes CASTLDSNQPQHF.

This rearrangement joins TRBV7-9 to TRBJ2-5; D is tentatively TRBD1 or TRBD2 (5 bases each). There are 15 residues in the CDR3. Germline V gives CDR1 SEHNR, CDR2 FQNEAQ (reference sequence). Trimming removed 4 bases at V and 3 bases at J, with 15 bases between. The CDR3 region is CASSSSGGVKETQYF. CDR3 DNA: TGTGCCAGCAGCTCCTCTGGGGGAGTAAAAGAGACCCAGTACTTC. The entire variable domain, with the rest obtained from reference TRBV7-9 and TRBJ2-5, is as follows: DTGVSQNPRHKITKRGQNVTFRCDPISEHNRLYWYRQTLGQGPEFLTYFQNEAQLEKSRLLSDRFSAERPKGSFSTLEIQRTEQGDSAMYLCASSSSGGVKETQYFGPGTRLLVL.

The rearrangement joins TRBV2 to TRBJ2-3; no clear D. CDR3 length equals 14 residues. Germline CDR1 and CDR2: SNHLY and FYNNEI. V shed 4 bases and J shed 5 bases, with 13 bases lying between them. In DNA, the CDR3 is TGTGCCAGCAGTGGACTGATTCATCAAGATACGCAGTATTTT. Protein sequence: CASSGLIHQDTQYF. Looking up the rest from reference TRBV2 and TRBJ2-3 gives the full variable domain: EPEVTQTPSHQVTQMGQEVILRCVPISNHLYFYWYRQILGQKVEFLVSFYNNEISEKSEIFDDQFSVERPDGSNFTLKIRSTKLEDSAMYFCASSGLIHQDTQYFGPGTRLTVL.

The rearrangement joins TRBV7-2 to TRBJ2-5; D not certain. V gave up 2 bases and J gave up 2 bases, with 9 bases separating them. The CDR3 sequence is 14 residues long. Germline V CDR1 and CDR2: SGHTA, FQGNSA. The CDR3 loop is CASSLYGRQETQYF. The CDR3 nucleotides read TGTGCCAGCAGCTTATACGGGCGACAAGAGACCCAGTACTTC. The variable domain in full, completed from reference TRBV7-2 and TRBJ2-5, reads GAGVSQSPSNKVTEKGKDVELRCDPISGHTALYWYRQSLGQGLEFLIYFQGNSAPDKSGLPSDRFSAERTGGSVSTLTIQRTQQEDSAVYLCASSLYGRQETQYFGPGTRLLVL.

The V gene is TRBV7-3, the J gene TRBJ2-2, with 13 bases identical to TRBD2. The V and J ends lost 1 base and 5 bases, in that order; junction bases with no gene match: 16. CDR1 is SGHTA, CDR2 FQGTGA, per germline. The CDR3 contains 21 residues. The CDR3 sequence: CASSLKGAGTSGTTSTGELFF. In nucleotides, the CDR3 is TGTGCCAGCAGCTTAAAAGGCGCCGGGACTAGCGGGACGACCTCGACCGGGGAGCTGTTTTTT.